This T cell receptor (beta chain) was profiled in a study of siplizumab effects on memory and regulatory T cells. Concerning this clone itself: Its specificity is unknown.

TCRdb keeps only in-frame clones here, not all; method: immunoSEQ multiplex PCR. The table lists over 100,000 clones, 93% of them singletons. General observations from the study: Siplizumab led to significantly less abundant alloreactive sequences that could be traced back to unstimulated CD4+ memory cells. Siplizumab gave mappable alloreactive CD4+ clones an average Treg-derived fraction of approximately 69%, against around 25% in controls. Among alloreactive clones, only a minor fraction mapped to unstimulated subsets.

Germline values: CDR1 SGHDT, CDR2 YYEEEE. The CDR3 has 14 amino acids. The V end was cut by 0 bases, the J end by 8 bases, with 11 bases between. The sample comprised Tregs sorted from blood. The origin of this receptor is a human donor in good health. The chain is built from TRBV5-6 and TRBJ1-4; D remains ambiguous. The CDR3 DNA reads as TGTGCCAGCAGCTTGGGAAGAATTCGGGAAAAACTGTTTTTT. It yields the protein CASSLGRIREKLFF.